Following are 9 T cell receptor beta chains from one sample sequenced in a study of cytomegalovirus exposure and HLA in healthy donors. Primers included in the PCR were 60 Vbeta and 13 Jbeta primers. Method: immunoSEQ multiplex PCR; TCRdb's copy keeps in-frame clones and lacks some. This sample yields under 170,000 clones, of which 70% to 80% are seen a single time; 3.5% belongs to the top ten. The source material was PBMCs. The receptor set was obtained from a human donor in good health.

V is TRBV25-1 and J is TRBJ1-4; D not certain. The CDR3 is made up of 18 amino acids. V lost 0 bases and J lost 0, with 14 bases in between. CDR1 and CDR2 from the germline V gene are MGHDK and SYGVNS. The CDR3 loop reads CASSEYQYPSTTNEKLFF. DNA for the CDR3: TGTGCCAGCAGTGAATACCAATACCCCAGTACAACTAATGAAAAACTGTTTTTT. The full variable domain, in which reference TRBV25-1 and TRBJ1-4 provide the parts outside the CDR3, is EADIYQTPRYLVIGTGKKITLECSQTMGHDKMYWYQQDPGMELHLIHYSYGVNSTEKGDLSSESTVSRIRTEHFPLTLESARPSHTSQYLCASSEYQYPSTTNEKLFFGSGTQLSVL.

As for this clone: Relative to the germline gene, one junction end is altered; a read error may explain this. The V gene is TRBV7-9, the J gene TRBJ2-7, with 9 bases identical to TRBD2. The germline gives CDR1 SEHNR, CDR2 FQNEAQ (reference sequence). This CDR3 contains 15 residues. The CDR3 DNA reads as TGTTCCAGCAGCTCACTTAGCGGGAGACCCTACGAGCAGTACTTC. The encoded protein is CSSSSLSGRPYEQYF.

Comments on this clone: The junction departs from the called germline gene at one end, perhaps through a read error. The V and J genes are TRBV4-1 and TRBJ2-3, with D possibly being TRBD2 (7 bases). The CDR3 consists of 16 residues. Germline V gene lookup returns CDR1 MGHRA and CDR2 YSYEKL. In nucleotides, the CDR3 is TGCGCCAGCAGCCGACTACCGGGGGGCGGCACAAATACGCAGTATTTT. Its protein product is CASSRLPGGGTNTQYF.

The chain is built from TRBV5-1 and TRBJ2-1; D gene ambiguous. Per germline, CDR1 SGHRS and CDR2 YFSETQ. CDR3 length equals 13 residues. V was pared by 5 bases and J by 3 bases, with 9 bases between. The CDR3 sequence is CASSNTLYNEQFF. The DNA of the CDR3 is TGCGCCAGCAGTAATACTCTCTACAATGAGCAGTTCTTC.

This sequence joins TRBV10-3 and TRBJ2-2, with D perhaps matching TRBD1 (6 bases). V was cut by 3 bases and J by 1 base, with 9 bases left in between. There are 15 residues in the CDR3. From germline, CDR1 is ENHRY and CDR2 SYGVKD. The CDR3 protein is CAISDGTQNTGELFF. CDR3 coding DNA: TGTGCCATCAGTGATGGGACACAGAACACCGGGGAGCTGTTTTTT.

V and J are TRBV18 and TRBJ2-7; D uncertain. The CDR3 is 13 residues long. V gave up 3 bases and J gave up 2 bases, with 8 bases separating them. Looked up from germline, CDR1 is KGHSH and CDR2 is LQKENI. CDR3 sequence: CASSPQDPYEQYF. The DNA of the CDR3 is TGTGCCAGCTCACCGCAGGATCCCTACGAGCAGTACTTC.

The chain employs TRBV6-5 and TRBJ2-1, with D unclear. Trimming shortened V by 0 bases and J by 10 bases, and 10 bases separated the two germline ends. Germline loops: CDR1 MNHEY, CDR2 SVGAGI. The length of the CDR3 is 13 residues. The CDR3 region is CASSYSTAAEQFF. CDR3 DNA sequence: TGTGCCAGCAGTTACTCGACTGCAGCCGAGCAGTTCTTC.

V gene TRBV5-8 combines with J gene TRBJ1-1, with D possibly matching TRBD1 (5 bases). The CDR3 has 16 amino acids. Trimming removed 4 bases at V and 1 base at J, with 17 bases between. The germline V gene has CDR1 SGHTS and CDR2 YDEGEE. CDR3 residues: CASSPRLSGKNTEAFF. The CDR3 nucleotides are TGTGCCAGCAGCCCCAGGCTATCAGGGAAGAACACTGAAGCTTTCTTT.

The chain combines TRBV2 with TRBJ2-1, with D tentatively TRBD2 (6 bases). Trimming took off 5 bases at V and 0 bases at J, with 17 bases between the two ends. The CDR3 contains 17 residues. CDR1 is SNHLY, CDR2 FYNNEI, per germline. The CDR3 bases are TGTGCCAGCAGTAGAGACCTTCTAGCGAGCTCCTACAATGAGCAGTTCTTC. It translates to CASSRDLLASSYNEQFF.